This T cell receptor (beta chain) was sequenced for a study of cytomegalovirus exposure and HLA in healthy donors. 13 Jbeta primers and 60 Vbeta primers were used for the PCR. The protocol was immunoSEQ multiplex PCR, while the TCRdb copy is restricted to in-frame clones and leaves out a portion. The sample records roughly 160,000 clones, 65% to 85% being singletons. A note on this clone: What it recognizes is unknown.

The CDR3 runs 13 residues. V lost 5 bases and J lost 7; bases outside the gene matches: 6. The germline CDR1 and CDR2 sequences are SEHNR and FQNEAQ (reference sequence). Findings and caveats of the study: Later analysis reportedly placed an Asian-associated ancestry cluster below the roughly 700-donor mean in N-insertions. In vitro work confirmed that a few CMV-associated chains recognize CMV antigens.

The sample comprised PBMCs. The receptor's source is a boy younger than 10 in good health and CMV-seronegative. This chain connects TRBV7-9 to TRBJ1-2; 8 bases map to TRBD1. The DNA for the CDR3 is TGTGCCAGCAGCCCTAAAGACAGGGGTGGCTACACCTTC. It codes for CASSPKDRGGYTF.